This T cell receptor beta chain was identified during a study of T cells in tuberculosis. Study-wide context: This South African cohort compared adolescents with or without latent tuberculosis against adults with active tuberculosis.

Germline CDR1 is MDHEN and CDR2 is SYDVKM. CDR3 length: 13 amino acids. Deletions cut 2 bases from V and 9 bases from J, with 13 bases between. Produced via immunoSEQ multiplex PCR; TCRdb's table is partial and in-frame only. The sample carries some 30,000 clones, 85% to 95% recorded once. This sequence joins TRBV28 and TRBJ1-2; D gene ambiguous. This clonotype was sampled from a donor between 5 and 29 years old with latent tuberculosis or without tuberculosis infection. Some clones in this sample may be carry-over from other donors' samples. What was sequenced was PBMCs. The CDR3 sequence is CASSLVAGSSYTF. The CDR3 DNA is TGTGCCAGCAGTTTAGTAGCGGGATCTAGCTACACCTTC.